The present T cell receptor (beta chain) was sequenced within a study of CD8 T cells in ankylosing spondylitis. MiXCR was run by TCRdb on the 5' RACE reads, yielding one entry per CDR3 protein. The data hold about 160,000 distinct CDR3 sequences, with around a tenth observed a single time. CDR1 MDHEN and CDR2 SYDVKM come from the germline V gene. The V gene end was trimmed by 8 bases and the J gene end by 0 bases; junction bases not matched to a gene: 5. This CDR3 spans 16 amino acids. This receptor was obtained from a female donor with ankylosing spondylitis or in good health (not recorded which). Sequencing was carried out using blood, either unsorted or a sorted T cell fraction (not recorded which). The genes are TRBV28 and TRBJ2-1, with 12 positions matching TRBD2. The CDR3 region is CASLTSGSPSYNEQFF. CDR3 bases: TGTGCCAGCCTGACTAGCGGGAGCCCCTCCTACAATGAGCAGTTCTTC.